This T cell receptor beta chain was found in a study of blood T cells in healthy people across ages. Then a second PCR, running roughly 6 to 12 cycles, was carried out with a sample-barcoded 5' primer and a J-beta primer mix. Each CDR3 protein gets one entry after TCRdb re-called the 5' RACE reads with MiXCR. The sample lists 850,000 or so distinct CDR3 sequences; less than 35% were seen once. The sample comprised blood. The clonotype comes from a woman of 80 years or more in good health.

The CDR3: CASRPYTNTGELFF. The DNA of the CDR3 is TGTGCCAGCAGACCTTATACGAACACCGGGGAGCTGTTTTTT. The chain couples TRBV6-2 or TRBV6-3 to TRBJ2-2; D unresolved. The CDR3 is made up of 14 amino acids. Trimming took 6 bases from V and 0 from J, leaving 8 bases between them. Looked up from germline, CDR1 is MNHEY and CDR2 is SVGEGT.